This T cell receptor beta chain is drawn from a study of T cell responses to AZD1222 COVID-19 vaccine (dated by TCRdb to the early 2020s). Regarding the complete study: AZD1222 recipients with second doses at about 4 weeks or about 12 weeks were pooled, because spike-specific TCR depth and breadth did not differ between schedules. Enrollment into the trials was organized by age into subgroups of 18-55, 56-69 and 70-plus years, and those subgroups contained roughly 150, 30 and 60 TCR-sequenced participants, respectively. TCR sequencing covered more than 230 trial participants: roughly 200 given two doses of AZD1222 and around 26 given two doses of MenACWY control vaccine. Study-level results and caveats: After two AZD1222 doses, spike-specific TCR breadth and depth were significantly higher than at day 0 and than in MenACWY recipients. The whole spike protein was spanned by vaccine-associated CD4 TCRs, and dominant responses were seen in regions 160-218 and 743-854. Only a handful of AZD1222 recipients were SARS-CoV-2 seropositive at baseline, limiting conclusions about previously exposed vaccinees. Nearly half of unique spike-specific TCRs reportedly recognized epitopes outside regions mutated in the B.1.351 and B.1.1.7 variants. In the small 56-69-year group, the increase in depth fell short of significance, most likely because of low power. No day 14 peak-response samples were available, so repertoires were characterized only after the peak T cell response. Participants were mostly white British and included more females than males, and it was suggested by the authors that clonal diversity may have been underestimated.

A note on this clone: Its antigen is still unknown. Base qualities were left out, and no much larger clone turns up one base away.

The time point label, read with the paper, signifies: baseline before first vaccination. The vaccinee samples were drawn from two UK trials, COV001 and COV002, one of which was a single-blind randomized controlled phase 2/3 trial testing AZD1222 (ChAdOx1 nCoV-19) in healthy adults. Trial participant PBMC samples were collected at day 0 and day 28 after the second dose for TCRbeta chain sequencing. The CDR3 regions of human TCRbeta chains were analyzed by immunosequencing. As for the authors' bioinformatics: TCRs in the repertoires were matched against a reference library of SARS-CoV-2-specific TCRs that had been generated with the MIRA antigen-specificity platform. Breadth was defined as the fraction of unique TCRs that were SARS-CoV-2-associated. Depth was defined as the fraction of total T cells that were SARS-CoV-2-associated. Using the MIRA data, every spike-specific TCR was mapped to the spike region that the TCR reacted to and assigned to either a CD4 or a CD8 class. Log10-transformed breadth and depth values were compared by one-way ANOVA with Sidak's multiple comparisons tests. As stored in TCRdb, this immuneACCESS dataset retains in-frame rearrangements with V and J assigned. A fraction of the clones does not appear; measured against another copy, unresolved V genes explain less than half of the discrepancy, and the remainder lacks a known reason. V and J calls and clone size follow that table, whereas D and trimming were derived from the DNA. For this sample there are 100,000 to 150,000 clones; 87% appear just once. Roughly a tenth of the sample belongs to the ten largest clones.

The specimen was peripheral blood, collected on day 0 of AZD1222 vaccination. The sequence derives from an adult in good health.

The bases read TGCGCCAGCAGCAACGGGACTAGCGGGGGTTACGAGCAGTACTTC. It is translated as CASSNGTSGGYEQYF. The chain is encoded by TRBV5-1 joined to TRBJ2-7; 14 middle bases align to TRBD2. Unmatched junction bases come to 4, with V trimmed by 4 bases and J by 4 bases. The germline V gene sets CDR1 to SGHRS and CDR2 to YFSETQ. Reading from cysteine to phenylalanine, the CDR3 counts 15 amino acids. This entry keeps only the CDR3 DNA: 45 bases, framed from base 1. Joined to the reference TRBV5-1 and TRBJ2-7 proteins, this CDR3 gives the full variable domain: KAGVTQTPRYLIKTRGQQVTLSCSPISGHRSVSWYQQTPGQGLQFLFEYFSETQRNKGNFPGRFSGRQFSNSRSEMNVSTLELGDSALYLCASSNGTSGGYEQYFGPGTRLTVT.